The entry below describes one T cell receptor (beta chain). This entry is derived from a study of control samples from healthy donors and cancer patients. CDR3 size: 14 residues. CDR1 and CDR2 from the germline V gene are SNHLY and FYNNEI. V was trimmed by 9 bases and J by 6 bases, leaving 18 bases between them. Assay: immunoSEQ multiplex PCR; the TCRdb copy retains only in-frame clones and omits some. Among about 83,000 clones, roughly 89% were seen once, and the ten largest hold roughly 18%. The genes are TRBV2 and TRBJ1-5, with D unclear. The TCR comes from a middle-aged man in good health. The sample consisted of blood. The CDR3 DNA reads TGTGCCAGTACCTTGGAAGGTTCGGGTCAGCCCCAGCATTTT. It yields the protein CASTLEGSGQPQHF.